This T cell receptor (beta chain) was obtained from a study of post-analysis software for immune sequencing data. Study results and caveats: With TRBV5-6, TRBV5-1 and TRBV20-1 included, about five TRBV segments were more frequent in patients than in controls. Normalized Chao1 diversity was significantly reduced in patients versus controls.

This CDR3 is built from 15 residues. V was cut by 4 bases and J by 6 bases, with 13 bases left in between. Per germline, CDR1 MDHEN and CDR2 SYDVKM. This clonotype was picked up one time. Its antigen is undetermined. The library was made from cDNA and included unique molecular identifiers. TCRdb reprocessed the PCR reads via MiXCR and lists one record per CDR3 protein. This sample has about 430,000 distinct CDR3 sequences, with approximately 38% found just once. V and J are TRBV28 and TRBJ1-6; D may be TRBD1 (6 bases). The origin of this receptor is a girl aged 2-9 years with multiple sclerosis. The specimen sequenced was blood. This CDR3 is CASSSTGTGNSPLHF. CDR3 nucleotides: TGTGCCAGCAGTTCCACAGGGACGGGTAATTCACCCCTCCACTTT.